Reported below is one TCR beta chain. The repertoire was sequenced with immunoSEQ multiplex PCR; TCRdb's copy has only in-frame clones and lacks some. The data show around 33,000 clones, roughly 87% seen once. The sample belongs to a study of PD-L1 blockade in urothelial cancer. The time point: peripheral blood 6 weeks after treatment start. The trim removed 4 bases at V and 6 bases at J, leaving 8 bases unmatched. The CDR3 has 14 residues. CDR1 is GTSNPN, CDR2 SVGIG, per germline (reference sequence). The material was PBMCs, obtained around atezolizumab (anti-PD-L1) treatment. The chain joins TRBV30 to TRBJ1-1; 10 bases agree with TRBD1. This receptor was taken from a man older than 75 with urothelial cancer. The chain's CDR3 is CAWTRGQGIPEAFF. The DNA for the CDR3 is TGTGCCTGGACCCGGGGACAGGGGATCCCTGAAGCTTTCTTT.